These 20 T cell receptor beta chains were all obtained from the same sample, sequenced in a study of early T cells in non-severe SARS-CoV-2 infection. MiXCR, run by TCRdb on the 5' RACE reads, gives a single entry per CDR3 protein. The sample lists fewer than 130,000 distinct CDR3 sequences; around 12% were seen once. Specimen: whole blood, collected at baseline. Receptor source: an adult who was a healthcare worker with PCR-confirmed SARS-CoV-2 infection or an uninfected control (not recorded which).

The genes are TRBV6-5 and TRBJ2-2; TRBD2 might be the D (5 bases). The V gene lost 0 bases and the J gene lost 1 base, with 12 bases spanning the gap. Per the germline V gene, CDR1 is MNHEY and CDR2 is SVGAGI. The CDR3 runs 17 residues. CDR3 nucleotide sequence: TGTGCCAGCAGTTACTCGAGGAGGAGTTTGAACACCGGGGAGCTGTTTTTT. Amino acids: CASSYSRRSLNTGELFF.

V gene TRBV5-1 combines with J gene TRBJ1-2; possible D gene TRBD1, 6 bases. The V gene's germline CDR1 is SGHRS and CDR2 YFSETQ. V lost 6 bases and J lost 0, with 12 bases in between. This CDR3 is 14 amino acids long. CDR3 region: CASNPDRSNYGYTF. Here the CDR3 DNA reads TGCGCCAGCAATCCGGACAGATCTAACTATGGCTACACCTTC. Using reference TRBV5-1 and TRBJ1-2 for the parts outside the CDR3, the full variable domain is KAGVTQTPRYLIKTRGQQVTLSCSPISGHRSVSWYQQTPGQGLQFLFEYFSETQRNKGNFPGRFSGRQFSNSRSEMNVSTLELGDSALYLCASNPDRSNYGYTFGSGTRLTVV.

This clonotype was counted between two and nine times. The chain couples TRBV6-1 to TRBJ2-1; D may match TRBD1 or TRBD2 (5 bases each). Trimming took off 5 bases at V and 8 bases at J, with 19 bases between the two ends. The CDR3 has 15 amino acids. From germline, CDR1 is MNHNS and CDR2 SASEGT. CDR3 nucleotides: TGTGCCAGCAGTTCTACCGGGGCCCCGGTGGATGAGCAGTTCTTC. It is translated as CASSSTGAPVDEQFF.

This clonotype was observed a few times. V is TRBV2 and J is TRBJ2-5, with TRBD2 matching 10 bases. This CDR3 region has 16 residues. V gave up 1 base and J gave up 6 bases; unmatched junction bases: 8. Germline CDR1 is SNHLY and CDR2 is FYNNEI. The CDR3, as DNA: TGTGCCAGCAGTGAAGAACTAGCGGGGTCCGGGAAGACCCAGTACTTC. This sequence encodes CASSEELAGSGKTQYF.

V usage is TRBV5-1 and J usage is TRBJ1-2, with 9 bases fitting TRBD1. V lost 0 bases, J lost 2 bases, and 5 bases stayed unmatched. This CDR3 has 16 amino acids. Germline-derived CDR1 and CDR2 are SGHRS and YFSETQ. The CDR3 DNA reads TGCGCCAGCAGCTTGGCCCCCGGACAGGGGAACTATGGCTACACCTTC. Its translation is CASSLAPGQGNYGYTF.

This clonotype was detected only a few times. V is TRBV6-6 and J is TRBJ2-5, with a weak D call TRBD1 (6 bases). The V gene lost 2 bases and the J gene lost 2 bases, with 15 bases spanning the gap. CDR3 size: 16 residues. Germline lookup yields CDR1 MNHNY and CDR2 SVGAGI (reference sequence). This chain's CDR3 is CASSYRGTVIQETQYF. The DNA for the CDR3 is TGTGCCAGCAGTTACAGGGGGACCGTGATTCAAGAGACCCAGTACTTC.

This clonotype came up many times. This chain joins TRBV5-1 and TRBJ1-2, with D possibly being TRBD1 (5 bases). Germline V gene lookup returns CDR1 SGHRS and CDR2 YFSETQ. The CDR3 runs to 17 residues. The V end was cut by 3 bases, the J end by 0 bases, with 18 bases between. DNA of the CDR3: TGCGCCAGCAGCTCGCTCTCGCGGGAAGGGGCTAACTATGGCTACACCTTC. This encodes CASSSLSREGANYGYTF.

V usage is TRBV29-1 and J usage is TRBJ2-7, with 8 positions matching TRBD1. Trimming cost V 6 bases and J 2 bases; bases outside gene matches: 6. The CDR3 has 13 residues. Germline V gives CDR1 SQVTM, CDR2 ANQGSEA. CDR3 coding DNA: TGCAGCGTGGGGGACAGGTCAGCCTACGAGCAGTACTTC. Translation gives CSVGDRSAYEQYF.

In its sample, this clonotype was seen a few times. The genes are TRBV4-1 and TRBJ1-4, with D possibly TRBD1 on 5 matching bases. CDR3 length equals 16 residues. V shed 0 bases and J shed 2 bases, with 10 bases lying between them. CDR1 and CDR2 (germline): MGHRA, YSYEKL. CDR3 protein: CASSQDGGGTNEKLFF. For the CDR3, the DNA is TGCGCCAGCAGCCAAGATGGCGGGGGGACTAATGAAAAACTGTTTTTT.

This clonotype has more than one count but fewer than ten. CDR3 sequence: CASSYDRYFEAFF. The DNA of the CDR3 is TGTGCCAGCAGTTACGACAGATACTTCGAAGCTTTCTTT. The chain uses TRBV6-5 and TRBJ1-1; possible D gene TRBD1, 5 bases. V lost 2 bases to trimming and J lost 8 bases, with 12 bases between them. CDR3 length: 13 residues. Germline V gives CDR1 MNHEY, CDR2 SVGAGI.

The rearrangement joins TRBV21-1 to TRBJ1-2. TRBV21-1 constitutes a pseudogene. CDR3 length: 14 amino acids. CDR3 loop: CASARAKANYGYTF. DNA of the CDR3: TGTGCCAGCGCAAGGGCTAAGGCTAACTATGGCTACACCTTC.

The chain links TRBV5-1 to TRBJ1-3; D remains unclear. V gave up 1 base and J gave up 0 bases, with 11 bases separating them. This CDR3 has 16 residues. The germline V gene has CDR1 SGHRS and CDR2 YFSETQ. The CDR3 coding sequence is TGCGCCAGCAGCTTGTCAGGTGATTACTCTGGAAACACCATATATTTT. Translating it yields CASSLSGDYSGNTIYF.

In its sample, this clonotype was seen a few times. The gene calls are TRBV7-8 and TRBJ2-7; 9 nucleotides match TRBD2. V was pared by 1 base and J by 9 bases, with 10 bases of the junction left unmatched. The CDR3 length is 15 residues. Germline CDR1 SGHVS, CDR2 FQNEAQ. CDR3 sequence reads: CASSLEVAGDPGQYF. The CDR3, as DNA: TGTGCCAGCAGCTTAGAGGTAGCGGGAGACCCGGGGCAGTACTTC.

This clonotype was counted between two and nine times. The CDR3 is CASSLGPSDRDYEQYF. The CDR3 DNA is TGCGCCAGCAGCTTGGGGCCCTCGGACAGGGACTACGAGCAGTACTTC. This chain joins TRBV5-1 and TRBJ2-7; 8 nucleotides line up with TRBD1. The CDR3 is made up of 16 amino acids. Germline V gives CDR1 SGHRS, CDR2 YFSETQ. J gave up 3 bases and V 0 bases, and 8 bases lay outside the gene matches.

This clonotype turned up a few times. The chain links TRBV18 to TRBJ1-1; D call uncertain. The CDR3 length is 14 residues. V was shortened by 2 bases and J by 5 bases, with 12 bases between the two germline ends. CDR1 KGHSH and CDR2 LQKENI come from the germline V gene. CDR3 nucleotides: TGTGCCAGCTCACCATTCCGGCAGGAGACTGAAGCTTTCTTT. As protein: CASSPFRQETEAFF.

The V call is TRBV28, the J call TRBJ2-1, with TRBD1 as a possible D gene (5 bases). Germline values: CDR1 MDHEN, CDR2 SYDVKM. The CDR3 contains 13 residues. Deletions cut 4 bases from V and 8 bases from J, with 12 bases between. This CDR3 reads CASSYQGIDEQFF. The CDR3 nucleotides read TGTGCCAGCAGTTATCAGGGAATCGATGAGCAGTTCTTC.

This clonotype was observed a handful of times. The chain uses TRBV5-4 and TRBJ2-7; 7 positions match TRBD1. CDR1 and CDR2 (germline): SGHNT, YYREEE (reference sequence). Trimming took 4 bases from V and 2 from J; bases not matched to a gene: 6. This CDR3 spans 14 amino acids. The CDR3 spells CASSAGTETYEQYF. In DNA form, the CDR3 reads TGTGCCAGCAGCGCCGGGACAGAAACCTACGAGCAGTACTTC.

J is TRBJ1-5 and V is TRBV7-2; TRBD1 agrees at 7 bases. With V trimmed by 4 bases and J by 6 bases, 3 bases remained unmatched. From germline, CDR1 is SGHTA and CDR2 FQGNSA. The CDR3 has 13 amino acids. CDR3 bases: TGTGCCAGCAGCTCCAACAGGGGTCAGCCCCAGCATTTT. This translates into CASSSNRGQPQHF.

A few counts support this clonotype. The rearrangement links TRBV20-1 to TRBJ2-3; TRBD2 matches at 7 bases. The CDR3 runs 15 residues. Germline values: CDR1 DFQATT, CDR2 SNEGSKA (reference sequence). The V segment lost 1 base and the J segment 5 bases; nucleotides outside the gene matches: 9. The DNA for the CDR3 is TGCAGTGCTAGAGCGCTAGCGGTCCAGGGAGATACGCAGTATTTT. Residues: CSARALAVQGDTQYF.

The chain carries TRBV2 and TRBJ2-2, with D maybe TRBD1 (6 bases). The CDR3 length is 14 residues. Germline V gene lookup returns CDR1 SNHLY and CDR2 FYNNEI. V lost 8 bases to trimming and J lost 0 bases, with 10 bases between them. The CDR3 loop is CASSRGTNTGELFF. The CDR3 nucleotides read TGTGCCAGCTCCAGGGGAACGAACACCGGGGAGCTGTTTTTT.